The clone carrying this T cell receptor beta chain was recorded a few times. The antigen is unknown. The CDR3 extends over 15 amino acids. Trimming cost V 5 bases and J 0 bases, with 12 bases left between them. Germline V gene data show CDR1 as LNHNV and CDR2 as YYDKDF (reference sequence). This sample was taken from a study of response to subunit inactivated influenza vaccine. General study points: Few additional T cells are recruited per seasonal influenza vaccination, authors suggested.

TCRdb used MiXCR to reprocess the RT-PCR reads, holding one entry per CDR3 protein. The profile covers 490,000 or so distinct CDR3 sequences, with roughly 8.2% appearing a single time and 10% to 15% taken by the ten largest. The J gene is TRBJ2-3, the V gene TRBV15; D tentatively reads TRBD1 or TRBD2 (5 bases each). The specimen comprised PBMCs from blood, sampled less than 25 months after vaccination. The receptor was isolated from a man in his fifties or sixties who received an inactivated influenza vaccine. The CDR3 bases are TGTGCCACCAGCCTGAGGGGTGGGAGCACAGATACGCAGTATTTT. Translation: CATSLRGGSTDTQYF.